This T cell receptor beta chain was captured by sequencing in a study of cytomegalovirus exposure and HLA in healthy donors. Primers for the PCR totalled 60 Vbeta and 13 Jbeta. The table came from immunoSEQ multiplex PCR; TCRdb's copy has only in-frame clones and leaves some out. The sample consists of 100,000 to 150,000 clones, approximately 78% of them appearing once. Germline-derived CDR1 and CDR2 are SGHTA and FQGNSA. Germline trimming cut 4 bases from V and 1 base from J; bases unmatched to any gene: 5. The CDR3 is 15 amino acids. The V and J genes are TRBV7-2 and TRBJ1-1; TRBD1 matches 8 bases. What was sequenced was PBMCs. The TCR sequence derives from a man under 40 in good health and CMV-seropositive. The CDR3 spells CASSSRQGANTEAFF. The CDR3 DNA is TGTGCCAGCAGCTCCAGGCAGGGGGCGAACACTGAAGCTTTCTTT.